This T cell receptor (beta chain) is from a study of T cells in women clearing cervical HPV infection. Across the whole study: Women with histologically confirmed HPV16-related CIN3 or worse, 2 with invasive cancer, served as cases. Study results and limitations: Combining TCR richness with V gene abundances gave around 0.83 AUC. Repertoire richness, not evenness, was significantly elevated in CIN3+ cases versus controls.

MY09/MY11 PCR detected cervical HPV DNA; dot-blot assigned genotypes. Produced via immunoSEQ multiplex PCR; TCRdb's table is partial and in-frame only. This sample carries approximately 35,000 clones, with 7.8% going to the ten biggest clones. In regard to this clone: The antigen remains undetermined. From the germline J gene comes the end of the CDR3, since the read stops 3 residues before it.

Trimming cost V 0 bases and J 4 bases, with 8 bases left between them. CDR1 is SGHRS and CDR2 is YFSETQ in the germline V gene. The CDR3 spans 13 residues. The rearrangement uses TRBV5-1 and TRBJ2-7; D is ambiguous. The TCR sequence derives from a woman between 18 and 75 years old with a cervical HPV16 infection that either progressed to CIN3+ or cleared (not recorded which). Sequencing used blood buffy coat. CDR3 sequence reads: CASSLEGNYEQYF. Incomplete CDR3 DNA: TGCGCCAGCAGCTTGGAAGGTAATTACGAG.